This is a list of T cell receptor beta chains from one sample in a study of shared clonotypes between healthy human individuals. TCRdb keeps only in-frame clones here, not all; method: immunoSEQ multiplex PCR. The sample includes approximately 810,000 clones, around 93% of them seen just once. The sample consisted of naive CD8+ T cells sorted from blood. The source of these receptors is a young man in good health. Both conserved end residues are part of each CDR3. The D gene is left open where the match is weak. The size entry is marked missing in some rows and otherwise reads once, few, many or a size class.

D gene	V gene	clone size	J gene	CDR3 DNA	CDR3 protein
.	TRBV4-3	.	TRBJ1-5	TGCGCCAGCAGCCAAGATTTGCAGTCAAATCAGCCCCAGCATTTT	CASSQDLQSNQPQHF
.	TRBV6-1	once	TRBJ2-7	TGTGCCAGCAGTGAAACAGGGGAGGCCTACGAGCAGTACTTC	CASSETGEAYEQYF
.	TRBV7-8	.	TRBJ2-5	TGTGCCAGCAGCGCCGACGGTCGGGCCGACCACCAGTACTTC	CASSADGRADHQYF
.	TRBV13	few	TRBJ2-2	TGTGCCAGCAGCTTAGGTGGACAGCGCCCTTCCGGGGAGCTGTTTTTT	CASSLGGQRPSGELFF
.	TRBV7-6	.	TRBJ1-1	TGTGCCAGCAGCTTAGGTCCGGGGAACACTGAAGCTTTCTTT	CASSLGPGNTEAFF
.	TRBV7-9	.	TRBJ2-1	TGTGCCAGCAGCCACCGCTCAGGAGATTTGGACCGCTCACCCAATGAGCAGTTCTTC	CASSHRSGDLDRSPNEQFF
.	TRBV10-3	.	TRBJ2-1	TGTGCCGCATCCCCCCTCAGTTGGGATGAGCAGTTCTTC	CAASPLSWDEQFF
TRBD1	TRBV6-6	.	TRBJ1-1	TGTGCCAGCAGTTATTCGACAGGGACGTCGACTGAAGCTTTCTTT	CASSYSTGTSTEAFF
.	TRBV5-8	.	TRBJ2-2	TGTGCCAGCAGCTTGGCACAGGGTCACACCGGGGAGCTGTTTTTT	CASSLAQGHTGELFF
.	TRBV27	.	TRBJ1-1	TGTGCCAGCAGCGCGACAGGGAACACTGAAGCTTTCTTT	CASSATGNTEAFF
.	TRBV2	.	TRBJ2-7	TGTGCCAGCAGGGATATGGGAATAAAATACGAGCAGTACTTC	CASRDMGIKYEQYF
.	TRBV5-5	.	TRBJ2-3	TGTGCCAGCAGCTTGGAGAAACTAGTATCCACAGATACGCAGTATTTT	CASSLEKLVSTDTQYF
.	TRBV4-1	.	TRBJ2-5	TGCGCCAGCAGCCCTCAAGAACGGGGACGGGGTGAGACCCAGTACTTC	CASSPQERGRGETQYF
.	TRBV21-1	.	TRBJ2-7	TGTGCCAGCAGCAAATGTCTAGCGGGGTACGAGCAGTACTTC	CASSKCLAGYEQYF
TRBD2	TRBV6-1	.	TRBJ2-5	TGTGCCAGCAGTGGAATGAAGCGGGGTGTTGGAGAGACCCAGTACTTC	CASSGMKRGVGETQYF
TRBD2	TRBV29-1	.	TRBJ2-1	TGCAGCGTTGAATGGGGAGGTAGCGGGAGTAATTATGAGCAGTTCTTC	CSVEWGGSGSNYEQFF
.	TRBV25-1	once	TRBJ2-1	TGTGCCAGCAGCCGGGACGGAGCCTACAATGAGCAGTTCTTC	CASSRDGAYNEQFF
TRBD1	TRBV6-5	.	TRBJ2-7	TGTGCCAGCAGTACGGGACAGGGGGTTTCCTACGAGCAGTACTTC	CASSTGQGVSYEQYF
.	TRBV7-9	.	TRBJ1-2	TGTGCCAGCAGCCGTCTAGGGCCGTCTGGCTACACCTTC	CASSRLGPSGYTF
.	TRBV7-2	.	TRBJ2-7	TGTGCCAGCAGCTTAAGGGACTCTTTCTACGAGCAGTACTTC	CASSLRDSFYEQYF
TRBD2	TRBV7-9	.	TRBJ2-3	TGTGCCAGCAGCTTCCAGCGGGAGGAGCTGGAGCCCCCGGATACGCAGTATTTT	CASSFQREELEPPDTQYF
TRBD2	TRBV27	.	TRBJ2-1	TGTGCCAGCAGCCCCAGGACTAGCGGGAACCATGAGCAGTTCTTC	CASSPRTSGNHEQFF
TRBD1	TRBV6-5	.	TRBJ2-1	TGTGCCAGCAGTGCGGACAGGGGCTTGCAGTTCTTC	CASSADRGLQFF
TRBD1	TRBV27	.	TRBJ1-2	TGTGCCAGCCGACATTCGACAGGGAAGAACTATGGCTACACCTTC	CASRHSTGKNYGYTF
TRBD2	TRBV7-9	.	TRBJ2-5	TGTGCCAGCAGCCCAGGGACTAGCGGGACATACCAAGAGACCCAGTACTTC	CASSPGTSGTYQETQYF
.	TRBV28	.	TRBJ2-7	TGTGCCAGCTCTCAATTCTCACTTCGCTACGAGCAGTACTTC	CASSQFSLRYEQYF
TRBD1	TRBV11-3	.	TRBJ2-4	TGTGCCAGCAGCGACCGGACAGGGGAAAACATTCAGTACTTC	CASSDRTGENIQYF
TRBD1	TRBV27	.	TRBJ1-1	TGTGCCAGCAGTTTCCCCGGGACAGTTGAAGCTTTCTTT	CASSFPGTVEAFF
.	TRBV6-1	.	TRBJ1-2	TGTGCCAGCAGTGAAAGCCAACAGCTTAACTATGGCTACACCTTC	CASSESQQLNYGYTF
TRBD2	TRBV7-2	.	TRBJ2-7	TGTGCCAGCAGCTTAGTAGTGACTAGCGGGGCCCCCTACGAGCAGTACTTC	CASSLVVTSGAPYEQYF
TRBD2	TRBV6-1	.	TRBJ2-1	TGTGCCAGCAGTGATCGGGGGGTTCAGAATGAGCAGTTCTTC	CASSDRGVQNEQFF
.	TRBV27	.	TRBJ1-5	TGTGCCAGCAGTGGGGGGCCCGACTATCAGCCCCAGCATTTT	CASSGGPDYQPQHF
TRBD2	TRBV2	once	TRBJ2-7	TGTGCCAGCACCTACTGGAGCGGGGGTGGCTACGAGCAGTACTTC	CASTYWSGGGYEQYF
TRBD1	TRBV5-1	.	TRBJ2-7	TGCGCCAGCAGCTTTGGACAGGGGGCCCGATTAGAGCAGTACTTC	CASSFGQGARLEQYF
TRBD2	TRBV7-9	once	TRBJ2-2	TGTGCCAGCAGCCCACGGGAGGCCCGTGGCACCGGGGAGCTGTTTTTT	CASSPREARGTGELFF
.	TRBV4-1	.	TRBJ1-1	TGCGCCAGCAGCCAAGATGAGGTCATGAACACTGAAGCTTTCTTT	CASSQDEVMNTEAFF
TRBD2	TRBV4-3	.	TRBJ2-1	TGCGCCAGCAGTGAAGGGGCGGGAGGGCCTATCAATGAGCAGTTCTTC	CASSEGAGGPINEQFF
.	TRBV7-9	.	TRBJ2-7	TGTGCCAGCAGTGTCCCGGGACAAGGTAGTTACGAGCAGTACTTC	CASSVPGQGSYEQYF
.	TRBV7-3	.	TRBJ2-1	TGTGCCAGCAGCCCCAGGATCGGTCCCTCACAGAATGAGCAGTTCTTC	CASSPRIGPSQNEQFF
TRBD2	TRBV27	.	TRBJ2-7	TGTGCCAGCAGTTTAGGGACTAGCGGGAGAGGCGAGCAGTACTTC	CASSLGTSGRGEQYF
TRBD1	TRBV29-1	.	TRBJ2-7	TGCAGCGTCCGGGACAGAACCTACGAGCAGTACTTC	CSVRDRTYEQYF
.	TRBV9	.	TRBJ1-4	TGTGCCAGCAGCGTAGGTTCCGGGAGTAATGAAAAACTGTTTTTT	CASSVGSGSNEKLFF
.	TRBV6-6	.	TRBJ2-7	TGTGCCAGCAGTAGAAGAACAGGATACTTACCCTACGAGCAGTACTTC	CASSRRTGYLPYEQYF
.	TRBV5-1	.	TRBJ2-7	TGCGCCAGCAGCTTCTTTCCTGCAGGTTCAAATCCGCAGCAGTACTTC	CASSFFPAGSNPQQYF
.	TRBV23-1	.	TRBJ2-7	TGCGCCAGCAGTCATCGCCAGGGGAGCGACGAGCAGTACTTC	CASSHRQGSDEQYF
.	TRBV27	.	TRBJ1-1	TGTGCCAGCACCCTTAACACTGAAGCTTTCTTT	CASTLNTEAFF
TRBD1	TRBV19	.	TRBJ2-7	TGTGCCAGTAGTATACAGGGGGCCAACGAGCAGTACTTC	CASSIQGANEQYF
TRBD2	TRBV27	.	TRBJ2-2	TGTGCCAGCAGTCACAGGACAGCCGGACTAGCGGGGACCGGGGAGCTGTTTTTT	CASSHRTAGLAGTGELFF
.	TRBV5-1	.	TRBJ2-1	TGCGCCAGCCTGAGCAGCTCCTACAATGAGCAGTTCTTC	CASLSSSYNEQFF
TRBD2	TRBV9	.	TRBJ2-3	TGTGCCAGCAGCTCAAGTGGTAGCGGGAGGGCCTGGGCAGATACGCAGTATTTT	CASSSSGSGRAWADTQYF
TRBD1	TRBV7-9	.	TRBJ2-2	TGTGCCAGCAGCCGCATCGGGACAGGGAACACCGGGGAGCTGTTTTTT	CASSRIGTGNTGELFF
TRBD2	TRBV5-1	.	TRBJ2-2	TGCGCCAGCAGCTTGACTCTAGCGGGAGACTACCCCGCGAACACCGGGGAGCTGTTTTTT	CASSLTLAGDYPANTGELFF
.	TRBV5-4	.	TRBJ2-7	TGTGCCAGCAGCTTAGGACAGTTCTACGAGCAGTACTTC	CASSLGQFYEQYF
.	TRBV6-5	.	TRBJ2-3	TGTGCCAGCAGTTACGACACAGATACGCAGTATTTT	CASSYDTDTQYF
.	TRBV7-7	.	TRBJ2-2	TGTGCTAGCAGCTCTGGACCGTCGAACACCGGGGAGCTGTTTTTT	CASSSGPSNTGELFF
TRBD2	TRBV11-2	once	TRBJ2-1	TGTGCCAGCAGCCCCCGAACTAGCGGGTACAATGAGCAGTTCTTC	CASSPRTSGYNEQFF
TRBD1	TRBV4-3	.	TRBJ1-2	TGCGCCAGCAGCCAAGAACTCAGGGGACAGGGATTTAACTATGGCTACACCTTC	CASSQELRGQGFNYGYTF
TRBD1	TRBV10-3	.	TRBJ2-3	TGTGCCATTGCAACCCGGGACAGGGCAGATACGCAGTATTTT	CAIATRDRADTQYF
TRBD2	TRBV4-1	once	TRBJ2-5	TGCGCCAGCAGCCAAGATGTTGCGGGAGGGTTTGGGGAAGAGACCCAGTACTTC	CASSQDVAGGFGEETQYF
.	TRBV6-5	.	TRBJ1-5	TGTGCCAGCAGAGCTGGACAGAAGAATCAGCCCCAGCATTTT	CASRAGQKNQPQHF